The next 18 T cell receptor beta chains were all read from a single sample in a study of blood T cell repertoires in COVID-19 (dated by TCRdb to about 2020). Libraries were prepared through the immunoSEQ multiplex PCR assay. The immuneACCESS repertoire file appears here via TCRdb, limited to in-frame rearrangements. These files lack a portion of the clones; in checked studies, under half of the deficit traces to unresolved V genes, and the cause of the others is not known. The sample profile shows 300,000 to 350,000 clones; approximately 87% of them were found once. The leading ten clones occupy under 3.5% of the sample. Sequencing used peripheral blood. The receptors shown here come from a woman aged 30 to 39 with COVID-19, enrolled during active disease.

This sequence joins TRBV6-5 and TRBJ2-6; no clear D. Germline lookup yields CDR1 MNHEY and CDR2 SVGAGI. The CDR3 is 13 residues long. V was trimmed by 8 bases and J by 4 bases, leaving 9 bases between them. CDR3 in DNA: TGTGCCAGCGGGCCTATGGGGGCCAACGTCCTGACTTTC. Translation: CASGPMGANVLTF.

The J gene is TRBJ1-6, the V gene TRBV7-2; D possibly corresponds to TRBD1 (6 bases). CDR3 length: 14 residues. The V and J ends lost 3 bases and 5 bases respectively, with 8 bases between them. The germline V gene has CDR1 SGHTA and CDR2 FQGNSA. This CDR3 is CASSFGQNNSPLHF. CDR3 DNA: TGTGCCAGCAGCTTCGGACAGAATAATTCACCCCTCCACTTT.

Only a few counts were recorded for this clone. This rearrangement joins TRBV5-6 to TRBJ2-5, with 9 bases that match TRBD1. The CDR3 is 15 residues long. CDR1 and CDR2 from the germline V gene are SGHDT and YYEEEE. Trimming at V came to 4 bases and at J to 2 bases, leaving 6 bases not matched to a gene. CDR3 residues: CASSPEGQGQETQYF. The CDR3 DNA reads as TGTGCCAGCAGCCCAGAGGGACAGGGACAAGAGACCCAGTACTTC. Using reference TRBV5-6 and TRBJ2-5 for the parts outside the CDR3, the full variable domain is DAGVTQSPTHLIKTRGQQVTLRCSPKSGHDTVSWYQQALGQGPQFIFQYYEEEERQRGNFPDRFSGHQFPNYSSELNVNALLLGDSALYLCASSPEGQGQETQYFGPGTRLLVL.

The V call is TRBV7-9, the J call TRBJ2-7; 9 positions match TRBD1. CDR3 length equals 14 residues. CDR1 is SEHNR, CDR2 FQNEAQ, per germline (reference sequence). V trimming: 5 bases; J trimming: 6 bases; junction bases outside the gene matches: 8. The CDR3: CASSILGQGSEQYF. The DNA for the CDR3 is TGTGCCAGCAGCATCTTGGGACAGGGAAGCGAGCAGTACTTC.

The genes are TRBV19 and TRBJ2-3; a possible D gene is TRBD2 (5 bases). Trimming stripped 1 base from V and 4 bases from J, with 12 bases between. The CDR3 is 15 amino acids. Germline-derived CDR1 and CDR2 are LNHDA and SQIVND (reference sequence). The chain's CDR3 is CASSIVATSADTQYF. CDR3 bases: TGTGCCAGTAGTATAGTTGCCACTAGTGCAGATACGCAGTATTTT.

The chain combines TRBV2 with TRBJ1-5, with D unresolved. From germline, CDR1 is SNHLY and CDR2 FYNNEI. V was pared by 2 bases and J by 7 bases, with 9 bases between. The CDR3 is made up of 13 amino acids. CDR3 coding DNA: TGTGCCAGCAGTGAACAGGTCGAGCAGCCCCAGCATTTT. Its protein product is CASSEQVEQPQHF.

The CDR3 reads CASSESRAGKWVSNQPQHF. The CDR3, as DNA: TGTGCCAGCAGTGAGAGTCGGGCAGGGAAGTGGGTTAGCAATCAGCCCCAGCATTTT. This chain uses TRBV6-1 with TRBJ1-5, with a tentative D call TRBD1 (5 bases). The length of the CDR3 is 19 residues. V lost 3 bases and J 0 bases, leaving 21 bases between the germline ends. Looked up from germline, CDR1 is MNHNS and CDR2 is SASEGT.

With regard to this clone: Other DNA sequences in this specimen translate into the identical CDR3. The chain recombines TRBV18 with TRBJ1-1; 8 nucleotides agree with TRBD1. The germline gives CDR1 KGHSH, CDR2 LQKENI. This CDR3 is 15 amino acids long. J lost 1 base, V lost 6 bases, and 7 bases had no gene match. In DNA, the CDR3 is TGTGCCAGCTCCCCCTTTGGACAGGGGAACACTGAAGCTTTCTTT. Translated, it gives CASSPFGQGNTEAFF. Supplemented by reference TRBV18 and TRBJ1-1, the full variable domain reads NAGVMQNPRHLVRRRGQEARLRCSPMKGHSHVYWYRQLPEEGLKFMVYLQKENIIDESGMPKERFSAEFPKEGPSILRIQQVVRGDSAAYFCASSPFGQGNTEAFFGQGTRLTVV.

The rearrangement links TRBV18 to TRBJ1-2; 7 bases map to TRBD1. Germline-derived CDR1 and CDR2 are KGHSH and LQKENI. V was clipped by 2 bases and J by 4 bases; unmatched bases: 7. The CDR3 has 15 amino acids. The CDR3 loop is CASSPGQGQTYGYTF. CDR3 coding DNA: TGTGCCAGCTCACCAGGTCAGGGACAGACCTATGGCTACACCTTC.

The J gene is TRBJ2-3, the V gene TRBV7-2, with TRBD2 identical over 9 bases. J lost 2 bases, V lost 1 base, and 1 base had no gene match. Germline V gene data show CDR1 as SGHTA and CDR2 as FQGNSA. This CDR3 region has 15 residues. CDR3 coding DNA: TGTGCCAGCAGCTTAGGCGGGAGGGACACAGATACGCAGTATTTT. Translation: CASSLGGRDTDTQYF.

The V gene is TRBV28, the J gene TRBJ1-5, with unresolved D. The germline CDR1 and CDR2 sequences are MDHEN and SYDVKM. The germline V and J ends were trimmed by 5 bases and 0 bases, with 14 bases remaining between them. The CDR3 loop spans 16 amino acids. CDR3 coding DNA: TGTGCCAGCAGTCCTTCTCGGGGTTCTAGCAATCAGCCCCAGCATTTT. It yields the protein CASSPSRGSSNQPQHF.

The chain carries TRBV7-3 and TRBJ2-1; 9 bases fit TRBD1. Germline V gene lookup returns CDR1 SGHTA and CDR2 FQGTGA. The CDR3 is 15 amino acids. Trimming at V came to 4 bases and at J to 6 bases, leaving 7 bases not matched to a gene. CDR3 in amino acids: CASSSAGTGINEQFF. Here the CDR3 DNA reads TGTGCCAGCAGCTCAGCCGGGACAGGGATCAATGAGCAGTTCTTC. Variable domain in full (rest from reference TRBV7-3 and TRBJ2-1): GAGVSQTPSNKVTEKGKYVELRCDPISGHTALYWYRQSLGQGPEFLIYFQGTGAADDSGLPNDRFFAVRPEGSVSTLKIQRTERGDSAVYLCASSSAGTGINEQFFGPGTRLTVL.

The J gene is TRBJ2-6, the V gene TRBV28; D uncertain. This CDR3 has 16 residues. Per the germline V gene, CDR1 is MDHEN and CDR2 is SYDVKM. The V end was cut by 3 bases, the J end by 0 bases, with 9 bases between. The CDR3 is CASSFLFSSGANVLTF. The CDR3 nucleotides read TGTGCCAGCAGTTTCCTGTTTTCCTCTGGGGCCAACGTCCTGACTTTC.

The chain uses TRBV5-1 and TRBJ2-7; no reliable D call. The V end lost 0 bases, the J end lost 2 bases, and 9 bases lay between the germline ends. The CDR3 length is 14 residues. Per germline, CDR1 SGHRS and CDR2 YFSETQ. The CDR3 protein is CASSLDVRTYEQYF. The CDR3 nucleotides read TGCGCCAGCAGCTTGGATGTCAGGACCTACGAGCAGTACTTC.

The chain has TRBV27 and TRBJ2-5, with a weak D call TRBD1 (6 bases). Germline CDR1 reads MNHEY; CDR2 reads SMNVEV (reference sequence). This CDR3 has 15 residues. Trimming stripped 6 bases from V and 5 bases from J, with 19 bases between. This CDR3 reads CASSQMTGAFETQYF. CDR3 bases: TGTGCCAGCAGCCAAATGACAGGCGCTTTTGAGACCCAGTACTTC.

The chain carries TRBV9 and TRBJ2-2; 8 bases fit TRBD2. CDR1 SGDLS and CDR2 YYNGEE come from the germline V gene. This CDR3 is 19 amino acids long. V trimming: 0 bases; J trimming: 1 base; junction bases outside the gene matches: 11. The CDR3 coding sequence is TGTGCCAGCAGCGTAGGGACTAGCCCTCCATACCAGAACACCGGGGAGCTGTTTTTT. Its translation is CASSVGTSPPYQNTGELFF.

This clone has a single count. The chain joins TRBV6-1 to TRBJ2-7; D is possibly TRBD2 (5 bases). This CDR3 has 15 residues. From germline, CDR1 is MNHNS and CDR2 SASEGT. V shed 2 bases and J shed 0 bases, with 11 bases lying between them. The CDR3 nucleotides read TGTGCCAGCAGTGAAAGAGGCGGAGGCTCCTACGAGCAGTACTTC. It encodes CASSERGGGSYEQYF.

V and J are TRBV28 and TRBJ1-2; D possibly corresponds to TRBD1 (5 bases). The CDR3 contains 13 residues. Germline values: CDR1 MDHEN, CDR2 SYDVKM. Between the trimmed V and J ends, which lost 11 bases and 4 bases, there was a span of 17 bases. CDR3 region: CAGMRGRGYGYTF. The CDR3 nucleotides are TGTGCCGGGATGCGGGGTAGGGGCTATGGCTACACCTTC.